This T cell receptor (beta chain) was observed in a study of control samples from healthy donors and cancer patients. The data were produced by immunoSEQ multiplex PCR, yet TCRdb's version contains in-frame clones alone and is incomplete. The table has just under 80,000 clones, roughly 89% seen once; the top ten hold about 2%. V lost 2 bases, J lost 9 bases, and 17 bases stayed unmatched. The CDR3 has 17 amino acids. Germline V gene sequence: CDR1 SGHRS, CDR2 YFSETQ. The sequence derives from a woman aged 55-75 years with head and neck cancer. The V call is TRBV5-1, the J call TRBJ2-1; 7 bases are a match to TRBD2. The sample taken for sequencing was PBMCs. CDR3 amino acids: CASSFEGSGNPTGEQFF. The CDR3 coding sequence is TGCGCCAGCAGCTTCGAAGGAAGCGGGAACCCTACAGGTGAGCAGTTCTTC.